This T cell receptor (beta chain) was retrieved from a study of response to subunit inactivated influenza vaccine. The CDR3 covers 14 residues. J lost 8 bases, V lost 4 bases, and 4 bases had no gene match. Germline assignment: CDR1 SGDLS and CDR2 YYNGEE. Each CDR3 protein gets one entry after TCRdb re-called the RT-PCR reads with MiXCR. The sample lists about 240,000 distinct CDR3 sequences, 10% to 15% occurring once. Points on this clonotype: Antigen: not known.

Study results and caveats: Authors suggested each seasonal influenza vaccination recruits few new T cells.

This TCR derives from a man aged 50 to 59 who received an inactivated influenza vaccine. This sequence joins TRBV9 and TRBJ1-6; 9 nucleotides align to TRBD1. The material sequenced was non-naive T cells sorted from PBMCs, taken less than 15 days before vaccination. The CDR3 region has the DNA TGTGCCAGCAGCCAGACAGGGGGGGATTCACCCCTCCACTTT. Translated, it gives CASSQTGGDSPLHF.